The clone carrying this TCR beta chain appeared once. This sample was included in a study of blood T cell repertoires in COVID-19. Sequencing used immunoSEQ multiplex PCR; TCRdb keeps in-frame clones, though not all of them. The repertoire consists of approximately 180,000 clones, with 70% to 90% occurring once and the leading ten covering 9.5% to 12%. CDR1 is SGDLS and CDR2 is YYNGEE in the germline V gene. V dropped 3 bases and J dropped 4 bases, with 19 bases sitting between them. This CDR3 contains 16 residues. The sample consisted of peripheral blood. The chain employs TRBV9 and TRBJ1-2, with D perhaps matching TRBD1 (6 bases). This clonotype was obtained from a human donor with active or convalescent COVID-19. The donor label of this sample is uncertain. The CDR3 DNA reads as TGTGCCAGCAGCGCGGGTTCACAGGGCCGCCTCTATGGCTACACCTTC. Translation gives CASSAGSQGRLYGYTF.